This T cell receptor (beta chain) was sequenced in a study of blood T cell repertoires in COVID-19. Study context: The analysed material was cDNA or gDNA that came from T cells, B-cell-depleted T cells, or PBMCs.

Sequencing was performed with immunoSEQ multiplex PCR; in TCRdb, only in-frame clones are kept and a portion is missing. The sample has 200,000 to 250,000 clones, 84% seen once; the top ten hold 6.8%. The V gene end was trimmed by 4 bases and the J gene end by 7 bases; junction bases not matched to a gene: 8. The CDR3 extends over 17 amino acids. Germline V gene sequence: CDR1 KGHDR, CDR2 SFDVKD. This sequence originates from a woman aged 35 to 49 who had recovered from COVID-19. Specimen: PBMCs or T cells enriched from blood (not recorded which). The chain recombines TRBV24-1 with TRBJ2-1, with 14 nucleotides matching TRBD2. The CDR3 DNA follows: TGTGCCACCAGTGACTGGACTAGCGGGAGGATTAGTAATGAGCAGTTCTTC. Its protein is CATSDWTSGRISNEQFF.